This TCR beta chain is from a study of blood T cell repertoires in COVID-19. The V gene's germline CDR1 is LGHDT and CDR2 YNNKEL (reference sequence). This CDR3 comprises 13 residues. Trimming shortened V by 3 bases and J by 7 bases, and 9 bases separated the two germline ends. Sequenced by immunoSEQ multiplex PCR; TCRdb stores in-frame clones only, minus some. The sample lists nearly 200,000 clones; 80% to 85% were seen once. The specimen was PBMCs or T cells enriched from blood (not recorded which). This chain uses TRBV3-1 (or the pseudogene TRBV3-2) with TRBJ1-4; D is unresolved. This TCR came from a man aged 35 to 55 who had recovered from COVID-19. The CDR3 DNA sequence: TGTGCCAGCAGCCATAGGAGCCCTGAAAAACTGTTTTTT. This sequence encodes CASSHRSPEKLFF.